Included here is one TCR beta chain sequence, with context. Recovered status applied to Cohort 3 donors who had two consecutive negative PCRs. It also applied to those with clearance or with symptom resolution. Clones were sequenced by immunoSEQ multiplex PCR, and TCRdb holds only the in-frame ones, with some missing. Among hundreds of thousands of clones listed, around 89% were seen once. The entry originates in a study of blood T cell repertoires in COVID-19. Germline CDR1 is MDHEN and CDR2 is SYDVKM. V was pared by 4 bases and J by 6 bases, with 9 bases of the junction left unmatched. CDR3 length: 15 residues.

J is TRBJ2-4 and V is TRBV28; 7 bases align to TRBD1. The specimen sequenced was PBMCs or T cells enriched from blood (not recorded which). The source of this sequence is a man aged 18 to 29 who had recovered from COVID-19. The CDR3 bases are TGTGCCAGCAGTTCCCATCCGGGACAGCTAAACATTCAGTACTTC. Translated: CASSSHPGQLNIQYF.